This is a list of T cell receptor beta chains from one sample in a study of cytomegalovirus exposure and HLA in healthy donors. The protocol was immunoSEQ multiplex PCR, while the TCRdb copy is restricted to in-frame clones and leaves out a portion. Altogether over 200,000 clones are present, roughly 90% being singletons, with the ten largest covering 0.37%. The sequenced material came from PBMCs. The receptors come from a woman aged 18-35 years in good health and CMV-seronegative. Both conserved end residues are part of each CDR3. A D gene is named only where the DNA matches it firmly.

j_call d_call v_call cdr3_aa
TRBJ2-1 TRBD1 TRBV13 CASSPRDRVDEQFF
TRBJ1-1 - TRBV27 CASSFGHRNTEAFF
TRBJ1-1 TRBD1 TRBV10-1 CASSDDFGQGLNTEAFF
TRBJ2-3 TRBD2 TRBV12-5 CASGLGLASTDTQYF
TRBJ2-5 TRBD2 TRBV9 CASSPTSGATQYF
TRBJ2-1 - TRBV6-5 CASSSNRGGNEQFF
TRBJ1-4 - TRBV4-3 CASSQDSFPTTNEKLFF
TRBJ2-5 - TRBV30 CALDGEGLNEETQYF
TRBJ1-2 - TRBV10-3 CAIRTGVDGYTF
TRBJ1-4 - TRBV7-9 CASSLIGGVNEKLFF